The 25 T cell receptor beta chains presented below share a single source sample, sequenced in a study of OX40 agonist ivuxolimab in advanced cancers. Only in-frame clones appear in the TCRdb table, and some are missing; sequencing was by immunoSEQ multiplex PCR. Of about 15,000 clones in the sample, around 80% were seen once. Sequencing was performed on CD4+ or CD8+ T cells sorted from blood, taken in a trial of the OX40 agonist ivuxolimab. These receptors were collected from an adult with an advanced solid tumor such as melanoma, head and neck, liver or kidney cancer.

V and J are TRBV2 and TRBJ2-1; TRBD2 matches 10 bases. V lost 6 bases to trimming and J lost 0 bases; unmatched junction nucleotides: 8. In germline, CDR1 is SNHLY, CDR2 FYNNEI. The CDR3 sequence is 17 residues long. DNA for the CDR3: TGTGCCAGCAGGCGTCTAGCGGGAGTTAACTCCTACAATGAGCAGTTCTTC. Its translation is CASRRLAGVNSYNEQFF.

This clone was seen only once. The chain joins TRBV7-2 to TRBJ2-3, with TRBD2 matching 16 bases. Per the germline V gene, CDR1 is SGHTA and CDR2 is FQGNSA. The CDR3 consists of 19 residues. After removal of 5 bases from V and 0 bases from J, the junction contained 8 bases not matched to a gene. This CDR3 reads CASSQLGTSGRESTDTQYF. The CDR3 DNA follows: TGTGCCAGCAGCCAACTAGGGACTAGCGGGAGGGAAAGCACAGATACGCAGTATTTT.

This clone was recorded once. The V call is TRBV6-1, the J call TRBJ2-7, with a possible D match to TRBD2 (6 bases). V shed 7 bases and J shed 5 bases, with 18 bases lying between them. The CDR3 loop spans 14 amino acids. Germline lookup yields CDR1 MNHNS and CDR2 SASEGT. CDR3 sequence reads: CASKYSRDFHEQYF. DNA of the CDR3: TGTGCCAGCAAATACAGCCGGGACTTCCACGAGCAGTACTTC.

This sequence joins TRBV23-1 and TRBJ1-2, with no clear D. TRBV23-1 is treated as an ORF (open reading frame) with a function not yet certain. CDR3 length: 14 residues. The V and J ends lost 7 bases and 2 bases respectively, with 14 bases between them. The CDR3 coding sequence is TGCGCCAGCAACCAAGGACGGAGAAACTATGGCTACACCTTC. Residues: CASNQGRRNYGYTF.

This chain uses TRBV5-1 with TRBJ1-5; 8 nucleotides align to TRBD1. Germline lookup yields CDR1 SGHRS and CDR2 YFSETQ. The CDR3 length is 15 residues. V trimming: 5 bases; J trimming: 1 base; junction bases outside the gene matches: 5. This chain's CDR3 is CASRLTGESNQPQHF. CDR3 coding DNA: TGCGCCAGCAGGCTGACAGGGGAGAGCAATCAGCCCCAGCATTTT.

The CDR3 sequence: CSVEDTPGVSLNYGYTF. CDR3 bases: TGCAGCGTTGAAGATACGCCCGGGGTCTCTCTTAACTATGGCTACACCTTC. The chain uses TRBV29-1 and TRBJ1-2; no clear D gene. Between the trimmed V and J ends, which lost 0 bases and 1 base, there was a span of 18 bases. There are 17 residues in the CDR3. From germline, CDR1 is SQVTM and CDR2 ANQGSEA.

V is TRBV10-3 and J is TRBJ2-6; 10 bases fit TRBD2. The CDR3 runs to 18 residues. Trimming at V came to 4 bases and at J to 0 bases, leaving 6 bases not matched to a gene. Germline V lookup: CDR1 ENHRY, CDR2 SYGVKD. CDR3 in amino acids: CAISVWQRGGSGANVLTF. The DNA for the CDR3 is TGTGCCATCAGTGTCTGGCAGCGGGGGGGCTCTGGGGCCAACGTCCTGACTTTC.

V is TRBV27 and J is TRBJ2-1, with D possibly being TRBD1 or TRBD2 (5 bases each). CDR3 length equals 12 residues. Between the trimmed V and J ends, which lost 2 bases and 9 bases, there was a span of 8 bases. The germline V gene encodes CDR1 MNHEY and CDR2 SMNVEV (reference sequence). As DNA, the CDR3 is TGTGCCAGCAGTTTAGGGGGTAGTGAGCAGTTCTTC. Translated, it gives CASSLGGSEQFF.

CDR3 sequence reads: CASKRGDDTDTQYF. CDR3 coding DNA: TGTGCCAGCAAGCGGGGGGATGATACAGATACGCAGTATTTT. This rearrangement joins TRBV6-6 to TRBJ2-3; 9 bases map to TRBD2. CDR3 length: 14 residues. V was clipped by 7 bases and J by 3 bases; unmatched bases: 5. The germline V gene encodes CDR1 MNHNY and CDR2 SVGAGI (reference sequence).

The rearrangement joins TRBV6-5 to TRBJ1-2, with D possibly being TRBD1 (5 bases). The CDR3 contains 13 residues. Trimming shortened V by 8 bases and J by 8 bases, and 18 bases separated the two germline ends. CDR1 MNHEY and CDR2 SVGAGI come from the germline V gene. The CDR3 sequence: CASSWGTLDGYTF. The CDR3 DNA reads TGTGCCAGCTCTTGGGGGACCTTGGACGGCTACACCTTC.

The chain links TRBV2 to TRBJ2-7; 7 bases agree with TRBD2. The CDR3 runs 15 residues. V shed 7 bases, J shed 2 bases, and the junction held 11 bases outside the gene matches. Germline V lookup: CDR1 SNHLY, CDR2 FYNNEI. CDR3 amino acids: CASKPAGEFTYEQYF. The CDR3 nucleotides are TGTGCCAGCAAACCCGCGGGGGAGTTCACCTACGAGCAGTACTTC.

The chain links TRBV19 to TRBJ1-2; D gene unclear. V was trimmed by 6 bases and J by 3 bases, leaving 17 bases between them. Germline V CDR1 and CDR2: LNHDA, SQIVND (reference sequence). The CDR3 extends over 15 amino acids. The CDR3 region has the DNA TGTGCCAGTAGCCCCGCGGTGTCAGTGGACTATGGCTACACCTTC. This translates into CASSPAVSVDYGYTF.

This clone has a single count. The rearrangement joins TRBV6-5 to TRBJ1-1; 9 nucleotides match TRBD1. Germline CDR1 and CDR2: MNHEY and SVGAGI. CDR3 length: 16 amino acids. J gave up 5 bases and V 4 bases, and 11 bases lay outside the gene matches. CDR3 coding DNA: TGTGCCAGCAGTTCTTACATGGACAGGGGACTTACTGAAGCTTTCTTT. Amino acids: CASSSYMDRGLTEAFF.

The genes are TRBV4-1 and TRBJ1-5; TRBD1 is a possible D gene (5 bases). In germline, CDR1 is MGHRA, CDR2 YSYEKL. The germline V and J ends were trimmed by 3 bases and 6 bases, with 15 bases remaining between them. The CDR3 length is 15 residues. In DNA, the CDR3 is TGCGCCAGCAGCCAGAATACAGTGGGGGTTCAGCCCCAGCATTTT. Amino acids: CASSQNTVGVQPQHF.

The chain combines TRBV5-6 with TRBJ2-5; no clear D. Looked up from germline, CDR1 is SGHDT and CDR2 is YYEEEE. The ends were cut back, 5 bases at V and 1 base at J, with 12 bases in the middle. The CDR3 has 14 amino acids. The DNA for the CDR3 is TGTGCCAGCAGTTACTATGACGCCCAAGAGACCCAGTACTTC. This sequence encodes CASSYYDAQETQYF.

The chain links TRBV11-2 to TRBJ2-7; no firm D call. Germline V CDR1 and CDR2: SGHAT, FQNNGV. The CDR3 has 14 residues. V shed 5 bases and J shed 6 bases, with 17 bases lying between them. CDR3 amino acids: CASSLWTDSGEQYF. Here the CDR3 DNA reads TGTGCCAGCAGCCTGTGGACGGATTCTGGCGAGCAGTACTTC.

V usage is TRBV14 and J usage is TRBJ1-1; 8 bases line up with TRBD1. CDR3 size: 16 residues. The germline CDR1 and CDR2 sequences are SGHDN and FVKESK. Trimming took 3 bases from V and 5 from J; bases not matched to a gene: 11. The CDR3 spells CASSQEQAGGRTEAFF. The CDR3 DNA follows: TGTGCCAGCAGCCAGGAACAGGCAGGGGGCCGGACTGAAGCTTTCTTT.

V and J are TRBV5-1 and TRBJ2-1; D might be TRBD2 (6 bases). CDR1 is SGHRS and CDR2 is YFSETQ in the germline V gene. The CDR3 loop spans 17 amino acids. V lost 0 bases and J lost 3, with 16 bases in between. The CDR3 reads CASSLASWGGNYNEQFF. As DNA, the CDR3 is TGCGCCAGCAGCTTGGCCTCTTGGGGCGGGAACTACAATGAGCAGTTCTTC.

V gene TRBV4-1 combines with J gene TRBJ2-1, with D uncertain. Per germline, CDR1 MGHRA and CDR2 YSYEKL. This CDR3 contains 13 residues. V was pared by 1 base and J by 4 bases, with 5 bases between. CDR3: CASSQVQYNEQFF. The CDR3 DNA reads as TGCGCCAGCAGCCAAGTCCAGTACAATGAGCAGTTCTTC.

The J gene is TRBJ1-1, the V gene TRBV7-9; D is possibly TRBD1 (6 bases). Germline V gene lookup returns CDR1 SEHNR and CDR2 FQNEAQ (reference sequence). This CDR3 region has 17 residues. V lost 2 bases and J lost 1, with 17 bases in between. The CDR3 nucleotides read TGTGCCAGCAGCTTACGTGGGCGCCGGACAGAGAACACTGAAGCTTTCTTT. It yields the protein CASSLRGRRTENTEAFF.

This clone was seen a handful of times. The rearrangement links TRBV5-1 to TRBJ2-5, with 9 bases that match TRBD2. The CDR3 runs 18 residues. Germline V gives CDR1 SGHRS, CDR2 YFSETQ. J was trimmed by 2 bases and V by 4 bases; bases with no gene match: 15. The CDR3 spells CASSPPGGAGGGQETQYF. CDR3 DNA sequence: TGCGCCAGCAGCCCGCCGGGTGGAGCGGGGGGTGGTCAAGAGACCCAGTACTTC.

V is TRBV6-6 and J is TRBJ2-7, with D perhaps TRBD1 (6 bases). The V gene lost 5 bases and the J gene lost 0 bases, with 11 bases spanning the gap. This CDR3 spans 14 amino acids. The germline gives CDR1 MNHNY, CDR2 SVGAGI (reference sequence). CDR3 coding DNA: TGTGCCAGCAGTCCCCGGGACACCTCCTACGAGCAGTACTTC. Protein product: CASSPRDTSYEQYF.

This chain links TRBV2 with TRBJ2-7; 10 positions match TRBD1. V dropped 7 bases and J dropped 5; count of bases not matched to a gene: 8. This CDR3 is built from 14 residues. CDR1 and CDR2 from the germline V gene are SNHLY and FYNNEI. The CDR3 DNA sequence: TGTGCCAGCACCCGGGACAGGGGACACCACGAGCAGTACTTC. Amino acids: CASTRDRGHHEQYF.

Remarks on this clone: An end of the junction differs from the germline gene, which may be a read error. The chain has TRBV27 and TRBJ2-6; 13 positions agree with TRBD2. The CDR3 totals 17 residues. In germline, CDR1 is MNHEY, CDR2 SMNVEV (reference sequence). CDR3 coding DNA: TGTGCCACCAGTGATGGACTAGCGGGAGCCTGGGCCAACGTCCTGACTTTC. It is translated as CATSDGLAGAWANVLTF.

V is TRBV6-5 and J is TRBJ2-7, with 7 bases lining up with TRBD2. CDR1 is MNHEY, CDR2 SVGAGI, per germline. This CDR3 has 12 amino acids. V lost 5 bases and J lost 3; bases outside the gene matches: 1. The CDR3 reads CASSREDYEQYF. Here the CDR3 DNA reads TGTGCCAGCAGTCGGGAGGACTACGAGCAGTACTTC.